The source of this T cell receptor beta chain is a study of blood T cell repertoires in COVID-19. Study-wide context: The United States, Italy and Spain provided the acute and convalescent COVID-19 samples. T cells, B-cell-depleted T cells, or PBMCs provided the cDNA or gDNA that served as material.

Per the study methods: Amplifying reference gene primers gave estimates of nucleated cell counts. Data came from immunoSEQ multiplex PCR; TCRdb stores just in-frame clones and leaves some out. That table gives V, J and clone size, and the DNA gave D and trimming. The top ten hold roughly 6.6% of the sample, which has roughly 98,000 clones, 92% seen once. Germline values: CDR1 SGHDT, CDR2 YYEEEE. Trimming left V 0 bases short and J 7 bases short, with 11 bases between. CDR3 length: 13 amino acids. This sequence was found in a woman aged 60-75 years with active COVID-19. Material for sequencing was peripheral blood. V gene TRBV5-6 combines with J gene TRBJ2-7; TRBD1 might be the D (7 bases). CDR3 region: CASSLGQGGEQYF. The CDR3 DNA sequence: TGTGCCAGCAGCTTGGGCCAGGGGGGAGAGCAGTACTTC.